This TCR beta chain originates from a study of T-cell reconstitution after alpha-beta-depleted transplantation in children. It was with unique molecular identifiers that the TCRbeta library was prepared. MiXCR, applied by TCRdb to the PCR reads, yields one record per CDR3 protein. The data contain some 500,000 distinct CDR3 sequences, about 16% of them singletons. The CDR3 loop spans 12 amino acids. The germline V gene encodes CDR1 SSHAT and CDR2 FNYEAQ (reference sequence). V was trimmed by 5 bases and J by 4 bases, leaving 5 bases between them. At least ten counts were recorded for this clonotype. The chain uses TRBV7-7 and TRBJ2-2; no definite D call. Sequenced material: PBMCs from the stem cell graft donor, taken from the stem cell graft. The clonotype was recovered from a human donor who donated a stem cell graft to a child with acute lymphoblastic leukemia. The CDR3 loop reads CASSPSTGELFF. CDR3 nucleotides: TGTGCCAGCAGCCCATCCACCGGGGAGCTGTTTTTT.